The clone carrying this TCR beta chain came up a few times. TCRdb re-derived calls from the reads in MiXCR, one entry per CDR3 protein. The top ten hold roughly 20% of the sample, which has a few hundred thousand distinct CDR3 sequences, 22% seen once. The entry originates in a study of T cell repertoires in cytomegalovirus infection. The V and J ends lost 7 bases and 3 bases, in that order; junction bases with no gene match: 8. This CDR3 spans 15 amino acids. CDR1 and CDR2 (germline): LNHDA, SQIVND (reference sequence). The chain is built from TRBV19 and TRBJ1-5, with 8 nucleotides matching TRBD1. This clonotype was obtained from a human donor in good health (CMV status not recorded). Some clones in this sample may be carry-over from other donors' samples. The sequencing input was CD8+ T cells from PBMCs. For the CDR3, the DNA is TGTGCCAGTACCCCAGACAGGGGCTTCAATCAGCCCCAGCATTTT. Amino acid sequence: CASTPDRGFNQPQHF.